The 18 T cell receptor beta chains reported below all come from one sample, sequenced in a study of a mutant IDH1 vaccine in newly diagnosed glioma. The protocol was immunoSEQ multiplex PCR, while the TCRdb copy is restricted to in-frame clones and leaves out a portion. This sample has some 49,000 clones, with 60% to 85% found just once. No antigen is known for these receptors. Time point specified: week 47, end of study. In the vaccine, a single dose held 300 ug of the mutant IDH1 20-mer peptide, along with topical imiquimod. The sequences come from PBMCs, collected from a glioma patient whose treatment included an IDH1 peptide vaccine. The receptors were gathered from a woman aged 40-49 years with glioma. Some clones in this sample may be carry-over from other donors' samples.

The chain couples TRBV5-1 to TRBJ1-2, with a possible D match to TRBD1 (5 bases). The germline V and J ends were trimmed by 3 bases and 0 bases, with 15 bases remaining between them. This CDR3 spans 16 amino acids. Germline loops: CDR1 SGHRS, CDR2 YFSETQ. The CDR3 sequence is CASSSSSDTANYGYTF. The DNA for the CDR3 is TGCGCCAGCAGCTCCTCGTCGGACACAGCTAACTATGGCTACACCTTC. Full variable domain (rest looked up from reference TRBV5-1 and TRBJ1-2): KAGVTQTPRYLIKTRGQQVTLSCSPISGHRSVSWYQQTPGQGLQFLFEYFSETQRNKGNFPGRFSGRQFSNSRSEMNVSTLELGDSALYLCASSSSSDTANYGYTFGSGTRLTVV.

This clone was seen more than once but under ten times. V usage is TRBV2 and J usage is TRBJ1-6; 10 bases align to TRBD1. This CDR3 comprises 15 residues. J was trimmed by 10 bases and V by 3 bases; bases with no gene match: 6. Germline V gives CDR1 SNHLY, CDR2 FYNNEI. In nucleotides, the CDR3 is TGTGCCAGCAGTGAGGACAGGGGGGTTGGGTCACCCCTCCACTTT. Encoded protein: CASSEDRGVGSPLHF.

The V gene is TRBV7-9, the J gene TRBJ1-2; possibly TRBD1 for D (5 bases). The CDR3 sequence is 15 residues long. The V end lost 1 base, the J end lost 4 bases, and 13 bases lay between the germline ends. The germline V gene has CDR1 SEHNR and CDR2 FQNEAQ (reference sequence). The CDR3 protein is CASSLGGLGSYGYTF. CDR3 coding DNA: TGTGCCAGCAGCTTAGGGGGGTTGGGATCCTATGGCTACACCTTC.

The V gene is TRBV5-5, the J gene TRBJ1-6; tentative D call: TRBD1 (5 bases). Per germline, CDR1 SGHKS and CDR2 YYEKEE (reference sequence). There are 15 residues in the CDR3. Trimming took 1 base from V and 9 from J, leaving 14 bases between them. The CDR3 spells CASSLRGQGVSPLHF. The CDR3 nucleotides are TGTGCCAGCAGCTTGCGAGGGCAGGGAGTTTCACCCCTCCACTTT.

This clone was counted a single time. V is TRBV7-8 and J is TRBJ1-1, with D possibly matching TRBD1 (5 bases). Germline loops: CDR1 SGHVS, CDR2 FQNEAQ. CDR3 length: 13 residues. Deletions cut 0 bases from V and 10 bases from J, with 12 bases between. CDR3 residues: CASSLAVGVGAFF. CDR3 in DNA: TGTGCCAGCAGCTTAGCGGTGGGGGTCGGAGCTTTCTTT.

There are a few counts of this clone. The gene calls are TRBV30 and TRBJ1-1; D gene ambiguous. The length of the CDR3 is 10 residues. The V gene lost 2 bases and the J gene lost 8 bases, with 6 bases spanning the gap. From germline, CDR1 is GTSNPN and CDR2 SVGIG (reference sequence). The CDR3 loop reads CAWSSREAFF. The CDR3 DNA sequence: TGTGCCTGGAGTTCCCGGGAAGCTTTCTTT.

In this sample, this clone turned up once. The chain employs TRBV5-1 and TRBJ1-4, with unresolved D. This CDR3 has 13 amino acids. Germline assignment: CDR1 SGHRS and CDR2 YFSETQ. Trimming removed 1 base from V and 8 bases from J, with 9 bases in between. The DNA of the CDR3 is TGCGCCAGCAGCTTGTGGCTAAAAGAAAAACTGTTTTTT. It is translated as CASSLWLKEKLFF.

The rearrangement joins TRBV15 to TRBJ2-7; D unresolved. The CDR3 is 14 residues long. Germline V gene data show CDR1 as LNHNV and CDR2 as YYDKDF (reference sequence). V gave up 1 base and J gave up 0 bases, with 7 bases separating them. The CDR3: CATSRGGTSYEQYF. In DNA form, the CDR3 reads TGTGCCACCAGCAGAGGGGGAACCTCCTACGAGCAGTACTTC. Looking up the rest from reference TRBV15 and TRBJ2-7 gives the full variable domain: DAMVIQNPRYQVTQFGKPVTLSCSQTLNHNVMYWYQQKSSQAPKLLFHYYDKDFNNEADTPDNFQSRRPNTSFCFLDIRSPGLGDTAMYLCATSRGGTSYEQYFGPGTRLTVT.

Comment on this clone: The junction and the germline gene differ at one end; a read error may be behind it. This rearrangement joins TRBV29-1 to TRBJ1-1; 7 bases fit TRBD1. This CDR3 has 14 residues. Germline CDR1 is SQVTM and CDR2 is ANQGSEA. CDR3 nucleotides: TGCAGCGTTGAAGTTAGCAGGGGGTTCACTGGAGCTTTCTTT. This translates into CSVEVSRGFTGAFF.

In this sample, this clone turned up once. The chain combines TRBV2 with TRBJ2-7; D gene ambiguous. This CDR3 contains 13 residues. In germline, CDR1 is SNHLY, CDR2 FYNNEI. V was pared by 7 bases and J by 0 bases, with 10 bases between. CDR3 nucleotide sequence: TGTGCCAGCACCCCACTTAACTCCTACGAGCAGTACTTC. Protein: CASTPLNSYEQYF.

This clone was observed a few times. The CDR3 DNA sequence: TGCGCCAGCAGCTTCGACAGGAACGAGCAGTACTTC. Residues: CASSFDRNEQYF. The chain joins TRBV5-1 to TRBJ2-5, with a weak D call TRBD1 (6 bases). The end of the DNA fits TRBJ2-7 better, so the J call may be wrong. The germline CDR1 and CDR2 sequences are SGHRS and YFSETQ. CDR3 size: 12 residues.

The chain has TRBV18 and TRBJ2-5, with 7 bases aligning to TRBD2. The CDR3 spans 14 residues. Per germline, CDR1 KGHSH and CDR2 LQKENI. Trimming cost V 5 bases and J 2 bases; bases outside gene matches: 5. The CDR3 DNA is TGTGCCAGCTCATCCTCGGGGGGACAAGAGACCCAGTACTTC. Translation gives CASSSSGGQETQYF.

The table lists this clone with a few counts. In DNA, the CDR3 is TGCAGTGCTACCCCTGGGACAGAAGCTTTCTTT. Its protein product is CSATPGTEAFF. The V call is TRBV20-1, the J call TRBJ1-1, with D maybe TRBD1 (6 bases). Trimming removed 4 bases at V and 8 bases at J, with 11 bases between. The CDR3 is made up of 11 amino acids. The V gene's germline CDR1 is DFQATT and CDR2 SNEGSKA (reference sequence).

V is TRBV9 and J is TRBJ1-1; D is uncertain. CDR1 is SGDLS, CDR2 YYNGEE, per germline. The CDR3 spans 16 residues. Trimming cost V 4 bases and J 0 bases, with 16 bases left between them. CDR3 nucleotide sequence: TGTGCCAGCAGCCCGATAAACGTGAGAATGAACACTGAAGCTTTCTTT. Its protein is CASSPINVRMNTEAFF.

This rearrangement joins TRBV2 to TRBJ1-4; no clear D gene. The CDR3 covers 16 residues. Deletions cut 4 bases from V and 0 bases from J, with 12 bases between. CDR1 SNHLY and CDR2 FYNNEI come from the germline V gene. CDR3 coding DNA: TGTGCCAGCAGTGTGCCAGAGGGAACAACTAATGAAAAACTGTTTTTT. This translates into CASSVPEGTTNEKLFF.

This chain links TRBV4-1 with TRBJ1-1; D gene uncertain. The CDR3 covers 15 residues. CDR1 is MGHRA, CDR2 YSYEKL, per germline. V shed 0 bases and J shed 2 bases, with 10 bases lying between them. The CDR3 here is CASSQETGLNTEAFF. The CDR3 DNA sequence: TGCGCCAGCAGCCAAGAGACCGGACTAAACACTGAAGCTTTCTTT.

The V gene is TRBV27, the J gene TRBJ1-4, with 7 bases fitting TRBD1. With 5 bases clipped from V and 7 bases from J, the junction kept 7 bases outside the gene matches. The CDR3 loop spans 14 amino acids. Germline CDR1 MNHEY, CDR2 SMNVEV (reference sequence). The CDR3 region is CASSHETGSEKLFF. In DNA form, the CDR3 reads TGTGCCAGCAGTCACGAGACAGGGAGTGAAAAACTGTTTTTT.

The table lists this clone with a count of one. The chain joins TRBV5-6 to TRBJ1-4; D unclear. This CDR3 is 15 amino acids long. Germline CDR1 reads SGHDT; CDR2 reads YYEEEE. Trimming pared 4 bases from V and 7 bases from J, leaving 17 bases between. The CDR3 spells CASSALQYSAEKLFF. The DNA of the CDR3 is TGTGCCAGCAGCGCATTACAGTATTCGGCTGAAAAACTGTTTTTT.